This T cell receptor (beta chain) is from a study of shared clonotypes between healthy human individuals. As defined, naive CD8 cells were CD45RO-negative and positively selected for CCR7, with terminally differentiated effector memory CD45RA+ cells excluded. Overall study results and limits: Rarefaction curves obtained for sorted subsets showed sequencing incomplete despite large depth.

Some clones are missing from TCRdb's copy, which holds only in-frame ones; the method was immunoSEQ multiplex PCR. The table lists about 1,900,000 clones, roughly 95% of them singletons. There are 15 residues in the CDR3. After removal of 6 bases from V and 0 bases from J, the junction contained 5 bases not matched to a gene. Germline V gene data show CDR1 as MNHNS and CDR2 as SASEGT. On this clone: No antigen is known for it.

The specimen sequenced was naive CD8+ T cells sorted from blood. This TCR was recovered from a man younger than 35 in good health. The V and J genes are TRBV6-1 and TRBJ2-3; the match to TRBD1 covers 8 bases. CDR3 DNA: TGTGCCAGCAGACAACAGGGGGGAAGCACAGATACGCAGTATTTT. Its translation: CASRQQGGSTDTQYF.